This TCR beta chain came from a study of beta chain features in type 1 diabetes. The overall study: Researchers looked at roughly 110 million sorted cells across all samples.

The entirety of the isolated RNA underwent reverse transcription, so expressed TCRB transcripts were sequenced. Profiling relied on immunoSEQ multiplex PCR, and the TCRdb table lists in-frame clones only, not all of them. The data hold fewer than 900,000 clones, with around a sixth observed a single time. Study-level findings and limits: Amplification by PCR could prefer shorter templates, with the same effect in patients and controls. Type 1 diabetes patients showed fewer insertions and more deletions at VDJ junctions.

This clone showed up just a few times. Its specificity is unknown. Germline assignment: CDR1 MDHEN and CDR2 SYDVKM. The ends were cut back, 4 bases at V and 1 base at J, with 13 bases in the middle. The CDR3 loop spans 15 amino acids. Each donor gave one heparinised blood draw averaging about 110 mL. The sequence came from a woman aged 18-30 years in good health. The rearrangement joins TRBV28 to TRBJ2-5; D gene uncertain. Specimen: naive CD4+ T cells from blood. CDR3 region: CASSSPSRAQETQYF. CDR3 nucleotides: TGTGCCAGCAGTTCACCCTCCCGGGCCCAAGAGACCCAGTACTTC. Using reference TRBV28 and TRBJ2-5 for the parts outside the CDR3, the full variable domain is DVKVTQSSRYLVKRTGEKVFLECVQDMDHENMFWYRQDPGLGLRLIYFSYDVKMKEKGDIPEGYSVSREKKERFSLILESASTNQTSMYLCASSSPSRAQETQYFGPGTRLLVL.